This TCR beta chain was recorded in a study of T-cell memory formation after mild COVID-19. Turning to the study itself: Clusters of TCRs were largely donor specific. Study-wide findings and caveats: Day 15 to 85 contracting clones showed balanced CD4/CD8; day 15 to 37 expanders favored CD4+. Pre-infection memory showed some responding clones, and this suggested that cross-reactive memory joined.

In regard to this clonotype: The antigen remains unidentified.

Trimming took 2 bases from V and 3 from J, leaving 6 bases between them. The CDR3 contains 13 residues. Germline V gene sequence: CDR1 SGHRS, CDR2 YFSETQ. TCRdb fed the 5' RACE reads into MiXCR, producing one record per CDR3 protein. Among about 350,000 distinct CDR3 sequences listed, 12% to 15% were seen once. The TCR originated in a man younger than 30 who had mild COVID-19 (a few samples of this study predate the infection). Cell type and time point are not known. The chain carries TRBV5-1 and TRBJ2-1; D remains ambiguous. The sample comprised PBMCs or a T cell subset sorted from them (not recorded which). CDR3 DNA: TGCGCCAGCAGCTTCCTAGACTACAATGAGCAGTTCTTC. Translated, it gives CASSFLDYNEQFF.